The subject of this entry is one TCR beta chain. TCRdb reprocessed the 5' RACE reads via MiXCR and lists one record per CDR3 protein. The sample has 50,000 to 75,000 distinct CDR3 sequences, about 5.2% seen once. This sample was taken from a study of T cells after yellow fever vaccination. Study-wide results and caveats: Most primary-vaccination clones reappeared after the booster (just under 98% CD4, 88% CD8).

This CDR3 contains 12 residues. Trimming removed 8 bases from V and 0 bases from J, with 10 bases in between. The germline gives CDR1 GTSNPN, CDR2 SVGIG (reference sequence). The material was PBMCs, either bulk or a sorted T-cell subset (CD4+, CD8+, memory, or dextramer-sorted; not recorded which), obtained on the day of the yellow fever booster vaccination. This chain uses TRBV30 with TRBJ1-1; TRBD1 might be the D (5 bases). The clonotype originates from a man between 18 and 35 years old who received the YFV17D yellow fever vaccine. This CDR3 reads CAGNRMNTEAFF. Here the CDR3 DNA reads TGTGCCGGTAACAGGATGAACACTGAAGCTTTCTTT.